This TCR beta chain comes out of a study of CD8+CD57+ T cells in acquired aplastic anemia (dated by TCRdb to 2017 to 2018). In terms of the full investigation: A mean of approximately 3 ug of DNA, ranging from roughly 0.19 to 27.4 ug, was extracted from sorted CD4+ and CD8+ cells. CD8+CD57+ expansion was defined as a frequency above the mean frequency observed in healthy subjects. Points the paper makes about the study in general: Between patients and healthy controls, no significant difference in CD8+ Simpson's diversity was found (P=0.060). Some 27 CD8+ CDR3 sequences were found in both patients and controls but appeared to be highly expressed in patients and within the immunodominant clones of the patients.

Expansion of CD8+CD57+ cells had been shown by flow cytometry in the patients chosen for sequencing. Severe acquired aplastic anemia was diagnosed in all patients according to International Study of Aplastic Anemia and Agranulocytosis and Camitta criteria. No patient had received any therapy when blood was sampled. TCR repertoires of sorted CD4+ and CD8+ blood T cells from severe aplastic anemia patients and healthy subjects were deep-sequenced in the study. In the USA, patient enrollment took place under clinicaltrials.gov protocols 00001620, 01623167, 00001397, 00071045, 00081523 and 00961064. Ficoll-Paque density gradient centrifugation was used to isolate peripheral blood mononuclear cells. CD4+ and CD8+ T cells were sorted by FACS or magnetic beads before DNA extraction. TCR beta VDJ combination and CDR3 sequence profiling used genomic DNA as the template. An Illumina HiSeq 2000 was used for TCR repertoire sequencing. On the study's bioinformatics: Repertoires were assessed using TRBV/TRBJ rearrangement plots, CDR3 size and DJ length profiles, and Simpson's diversity index. The most abundant DNA sequence in the deep sequencing data was taken as the immunodominant clone. CDR3 amino acid sequences were screened for sharing across subjects and were compared with published repertoires and the VDJdb database. Through fastp at Q25 and MiXCR, TCRdb rebuilt clones from the public reads, retaining in-frame beta chains. Every CDR3 protein is listed once, alongside the most common genes and DNA of its rows. The V and J calls follow TCRdb's processing rather than the paper's. Counted in this sample were around 180,000 distinct CDR3 sequences; approximately 48% of them appeared once. The ten largest clones take up about 2% of the sample.

Comments on this clonotype: There is no known antigen for this receptor. Per-base quality was not reported, and no clone a single base away is much larger than it.

Input material: sorted CD4+, CD8+, or CD8+CD57+ T cells (not recorded which) from PBMCs. The sequence derives from a human donor with aplastic anemia.

The CDR3 protein is CASSTPGTGSEKLFF. At the DNA level, the sequence is TGTGCCAGTAGTACCCCGGGGACAGGGTCTGAAAAACTGTTTTTT. The chain links TRBV19 with TRBJ1-4; TRBD1 fits 9 bases in the junction. Trimming accounts for 4 bases at V and 7 bases at J, while the number of junction bases matched to no gene is 7. From cysteine to phenylalanine, the CDR3 is 15 amino acids long. CDR3 DNA only is kept here, 45 bases in frame from base 1. CDR1 and CDR2 were assigned from the germline V gene (reference sequence) as LNHDA and SQIVND.